This T cell receptor (beta chain) was retrieved from a study of OX40 agonist ivuxolimab in advanced cancers. Some clones are missing from TCRdb's copy, which holds only in-frame ones; the method was immunoSEQ multiplex PCR. In the table there are 9,500 to 10,000 clones, 80% to 90% of which are singletons. Notes on this clone: The antigen is not known.

V gave up 8 bases and J gave up 0 bases, with 23 bases separating them. CDR3 length: 18 residues. CDR1 and CDR2 from the germline V gene are LNHDA and SQIVND (reference sequence). Findings and caveats of the study: Partial responders at 0.1-3.0 mg/kg showed near-lowest clonal expansion.

Here the sequenced sample was CD4+ or CD8+ T cells sorted from blood, taken in a trial of the OX40 agonist ivuxolimab. V gene TRBV19 combines with J gene TRBJ1-5; D possibly corresponds to TRBD1 (6 bases). The clonotype was recovered from an adult with an advanced solid tumor such as melanoma, head and neck, liver or kidney cancer. CDR3 coding DNA: TGTGCCAGTGGGGGCTCTGGCCGCTTTTTTCTTAGCAATCAGCCCCAGCATTTT. It translates to CASGGSGRFFLSNQPQHF.